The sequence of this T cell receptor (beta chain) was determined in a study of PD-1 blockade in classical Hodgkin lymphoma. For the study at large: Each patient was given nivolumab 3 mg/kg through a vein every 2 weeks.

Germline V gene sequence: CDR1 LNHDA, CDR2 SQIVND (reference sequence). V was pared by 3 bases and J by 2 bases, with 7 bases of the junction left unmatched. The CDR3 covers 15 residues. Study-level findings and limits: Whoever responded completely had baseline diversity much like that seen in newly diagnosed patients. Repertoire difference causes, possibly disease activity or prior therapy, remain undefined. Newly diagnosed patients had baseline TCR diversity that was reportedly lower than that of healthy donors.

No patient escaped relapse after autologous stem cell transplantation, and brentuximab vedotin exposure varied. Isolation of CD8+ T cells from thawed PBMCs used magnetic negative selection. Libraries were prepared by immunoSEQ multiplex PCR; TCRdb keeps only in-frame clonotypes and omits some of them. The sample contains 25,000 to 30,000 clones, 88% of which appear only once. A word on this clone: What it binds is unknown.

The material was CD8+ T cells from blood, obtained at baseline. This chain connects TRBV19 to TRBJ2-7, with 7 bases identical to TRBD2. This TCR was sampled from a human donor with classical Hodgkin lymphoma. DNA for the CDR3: TGTGCCAGTAGTATCCTACCGGGGGGACCCTACGAGCAGTACTTC. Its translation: CASSILPGGPYEQYF.